This T cell receptor (beta chain) appears in the sequencing data of a study of response to subunit inactivated influenza vaccine. MiXCR, run by TCRdb on the RT-PCR reads, gives a single entry per CDR3 protein. This table has some 500,000 distinct CDR3 sequences, around 25% appearing once. Points from the study as a whole: The authors offered the suggestion that each seasonal influenza vaccination recruits few new T cells.

Notes on this clonotype: Antigen: not known.

The material was CD4+ T cells sorted from PBMCs, obtained 4 to 6 days after vaccination. This TCR came from a man between 50 and 59 years old who received an inactivated influenza vaccine.

The CDR3 coding sequence is TGTGCCAGCAGTTTAGGGATCCGGGACAGGGCCAATGAGCAGTTCTTC. This sequence encodes CASSLGIRDRANEQFF. V usage is TRBV12-3 or TRBV12-4 and J usage is TRBJ2-1, with 9 bases fitting TRBD1. V lost 1 base and J lost 6; bases outside the gene matches: 7. This CDR3 has 16 residues.